The following is a TCR beta chain sequence with its context. Antigen: not known. An end of the junction differs from the germline gene, which may be a read error. The CDR3 runs to 16 residues. From germline, CDR1 is SGHAT and CDR2 FQDESV (reference sequence). The record originates from a study of tumor and adjacent non-tumor tissue in lung cancer. Whole-study context: Samples averaged about 4.2 million productive TCRbeta reads each.

Notes on the study in general: Normal lung showed higher cumulative top 100 clone frequency than tumor. Compared with tumor, normal lung showed significantly lower TCR diversity.

The library came from three nested PCR rounds adapted from ARM-PCR protocols. TCRdb reanalysed the multiplex PCR reads using MiXCR and keeps one entry per CDR3 protein. The profile covers under 100,000 distinct CDR3 sequences, with around three fifths appearing a single time and around 15% taken by the ten largest. No cell sorting was done before RNA was extracted from the tissue. Sequencing was done on a sample of lung tumor tissue. The sequence derives from a man in his 70s with non-small cell lung cancer. This rearrangement joins TRBV11-1 to TRBJ2-7; unclear D gene. CDR3 nucleotides: TGTGCCAGCAGCCCGAGTCGAACCAGGAGCTCCTATGAGCAGTACTTC. Its protein is CASSPSRTRSSYEQYF.